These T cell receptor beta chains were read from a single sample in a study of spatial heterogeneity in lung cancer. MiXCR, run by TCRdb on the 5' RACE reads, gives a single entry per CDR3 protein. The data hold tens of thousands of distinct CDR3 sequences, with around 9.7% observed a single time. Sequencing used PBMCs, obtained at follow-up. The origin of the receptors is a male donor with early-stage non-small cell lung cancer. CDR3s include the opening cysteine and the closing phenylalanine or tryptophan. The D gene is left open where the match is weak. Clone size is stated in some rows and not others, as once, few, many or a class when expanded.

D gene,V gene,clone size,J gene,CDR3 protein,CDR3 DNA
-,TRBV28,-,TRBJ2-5,CASSLLRSSLSTETQYF,TGTGCCAGCAGTTTATTAAGATCAAGCCTCTCCACAGAGACCCAGTACTTC
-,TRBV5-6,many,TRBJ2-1,CASSFNPGAVNEQFF,TGTGCCAGCAGCTTCAATCCAGGGGCCGTCAATGAGCAGTTCTTC
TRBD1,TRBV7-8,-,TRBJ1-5,CASSSAGTGGWSNQLQHF,TGTGCCAGCAGCTCAGCGGGGACAGGGGGCTGGAGCAATCAGCTCCAGCATTTT
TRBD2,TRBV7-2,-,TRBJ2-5,CASSFAGTSGRETQYF,TGTGCCAGCAGCTTCGCCGGGACTAGCGGGCGAGAGACCCAGTACTTC
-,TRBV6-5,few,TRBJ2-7,CASSSNRNYEQYF,TGTGCCAGCAGTTCAAACAGGAACTACGAGCAGTACTTC
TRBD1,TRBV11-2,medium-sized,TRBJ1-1,CASSPLQGARTEAFF,TGTGCCAGCAGCCCGCTACAGGGGGCTAGAACTGAAGCTTTCTTT
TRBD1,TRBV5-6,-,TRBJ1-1,CASSSKSQGLGTEAFF,TGTGCCAGCAGCTCAAAATCACAGGGGCTTGGCACTGAAGCTTTCTTT
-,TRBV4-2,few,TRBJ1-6,CASSPGAGVSYNSPLHF,TGTGCCAGCAGCCCTGGGGCAGGGGTCTCCTATAATTCACCCCTCCACTTT
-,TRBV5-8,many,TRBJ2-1,CASSLLLGGYRDYNEQFF,TGTGCCAGCAGCTTGTTGTTGGGGGGTTACCGCGATTACAATGAGCAGTTCTTC
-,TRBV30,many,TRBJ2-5,CAWSKGHQETQYF,TGTGCCTGGAGTAAGGGACACCAAGAGACCCAGTACTTC
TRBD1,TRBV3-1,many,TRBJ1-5,CASSQSSRDSYGNQPQHF,TGTGCCAGCAGCCAATCCTCCCGGGACAGTTACGGCAATCAGCCCCAGCATTTT
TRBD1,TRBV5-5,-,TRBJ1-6,CASSFPPYRGNSPLHF,TGTGCCAGCAGCTTTCCCCCGTACAGGGGGAATTCACCCCTCCACTTT
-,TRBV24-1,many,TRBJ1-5,CATSDSSVNGIQPQHF,TGTGCCACCAGTGATTCCTCAGTTAATGGGATTCAGCCCCAGCATTTT
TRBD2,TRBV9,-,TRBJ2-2,CASSLTSGAAGELFF,TGTGCCAGCAGCCTGACTAGCGGGGCGGCCGGGGAGCTGTTTTTT
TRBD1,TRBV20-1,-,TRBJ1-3,CSATQGGGNTIYF,TGCAGTGCAACACAGGGGGGAGGAAACACCATATATTTT
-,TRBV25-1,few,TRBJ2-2,CASSDLGRVTGELFF,TGTGCCAGCAGTGACCTGGGCAGGGTCACCGGGGAGCTGTTTTTT
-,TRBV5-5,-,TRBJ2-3,CASSLVAGYDTQYF,TGTGCCAGCAGCTTAGTGGCAGGGTATGATACGCAGTATTTT
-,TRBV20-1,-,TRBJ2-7,CSAPDRTLIDEQYF,TGCAGTGCCCCCGACCGGACCCTAATCGACGAGCAGTACTTC
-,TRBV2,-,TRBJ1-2,CASVREGVGYTF,TGTGCCAGCGTCAGGGAGGGTGTTGGCTACACCTTC
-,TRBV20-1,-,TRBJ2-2,CSARIATTGELFF,TGCAGTGCTAGAATCGCCACCACCGGGGAGCTGTTTTTT
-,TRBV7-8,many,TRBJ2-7,CASSSIRASYEQYF,TGTGCCAGCAGCTCGATTAGGGCTTCCTACGAGCAGTACTTC
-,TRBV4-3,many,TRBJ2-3,CASSQEIVSDTQYF,TGCGCCAGCAGCCAAGAGATTGTGTCAGATACGCAGTATTTT
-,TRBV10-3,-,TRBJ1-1,CAISDVGTEAFF,TGTGCCATCAGTGATGTGGGCACTGAAGCTTTCTTT
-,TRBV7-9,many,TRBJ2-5,CASSPLRDRETQYF,TGTGCCAGCAGCCCGCTTCGGGACCGAGAGACCCAGTACTTC
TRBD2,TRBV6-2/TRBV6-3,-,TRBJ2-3,CASSYSRRGASDTQYF,TGTGCCAGCAGTTACTCGAGGCGGGGGGCCTCAGATACGCAGTATTTT
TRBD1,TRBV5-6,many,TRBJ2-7,CASSLFGTGDRVYEQYF,TGTGCCAGCAGCTTGTTTGGGACAGGGGATCGCGTCTACGAGCAGTACTTC
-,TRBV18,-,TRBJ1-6,CASSLSGTINSPLHF,TGTGCCAGCTCACTTTCCGGGACAATCAATTCACCCCTCCACTTT
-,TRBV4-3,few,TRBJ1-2,CASSQGVGQGIGGYTF,TGCGCCAGCAGCCAAGGAGTCGGGCAGGGCATAGGTGGCTACACCTTC
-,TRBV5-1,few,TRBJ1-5,CASSLSTGTQPQHF,TGCGCCAGCAGCTTGTCTACAGGGACTCAGCCCCAGCATTTT
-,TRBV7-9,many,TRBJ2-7,CASSSVHSYEQYF,TGTGCCAGCAGCTCGGTCCATTCCTACGAGCAGTACTTC
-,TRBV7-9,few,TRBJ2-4,CASSPGQGLAKNIQYF,TGTGCCAGCAGCCCAGGGCAGGGCTTGGCCAAAAACATTCAGTACTTC
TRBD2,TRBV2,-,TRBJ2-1,CASRTSALNEQFF,TGTGCCAGCAGGACTAGCGCGCTTAATGAGCAGTTCTTC
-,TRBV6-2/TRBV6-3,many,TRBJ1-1,CASSWGTTEAFF,TGTGCCAGCAGTTGGGGGACAACAGAAGCTTTCTTT
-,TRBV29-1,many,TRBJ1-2,CSVVWQGNYGYTF,TGCAGCGTTGTGTGGCAGGGAAACTATGGCTACACCTTC
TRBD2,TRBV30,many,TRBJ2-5,CAWTLTSAQETQYF,TGTGCCTGGACTTTGACTAGCGCACAAGAGACCCAGTACTTC
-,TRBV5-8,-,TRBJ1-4,CASSLFQGRLFF,TGTGCCAGCAGCTTATTCCAGGGGCGACTGTTTTTT
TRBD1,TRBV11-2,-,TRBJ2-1,CASSQTGYGNEQFF,TGTGCCAGCAGCCAGACAGGGTACGGCAATGAGCAGTTCTTC
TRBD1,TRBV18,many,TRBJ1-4,CASSPPGQGNEKLFF,TGTGCCAGCTCACCACCGGGACAGGGTAATGAAAAACTGTTTTTT
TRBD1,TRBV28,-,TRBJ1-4,CASRRGTGHFLEKLFF,TGTGCCAGCCGCCGTGGGACAGGACATTTTTTGGAAAAACTGTTTTTT
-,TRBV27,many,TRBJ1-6,CASAYEVDSPLHF,TGTGCCAGCGCCTACGAAGTAGATTCACCCCTCCACTTT
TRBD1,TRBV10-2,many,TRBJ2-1,CASRDRFVNEQFF,TGCGCCAGCCGGGACAGGTTCGTCAATGAGCAGTTCTTC
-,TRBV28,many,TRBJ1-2,CASSLGGEGRLYGYTF,TGTGCCAGCAGTTTGGGGGGAGAGGGGCGCCTCTATGGCTACACCTTC
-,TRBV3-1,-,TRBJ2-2,CASSQGASTGELFF,TGTGCCAGCAGCCAAGGCGCCTCCACCGGGGAGCTGTTTTTT
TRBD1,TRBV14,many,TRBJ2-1,CASSYRQGYEQFF,TGTGCCAGCAGCTACCGACAGGGCTATGAGCAGTTCTTC
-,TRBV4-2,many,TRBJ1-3,CASSQVTSDTIYF,TGTGCCAGCAGCCAAGTAACCTCAGACACCATATATTTT
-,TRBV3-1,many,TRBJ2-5,CASSHFLSAGQETQYF,TGTGCCAGCAGCCATTTTTTGTCGGCGGGGCAAGAGACCCAGTACTTC
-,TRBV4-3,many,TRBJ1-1,CASSSDTNTEAFF,TGCGCCAGCAGTTCGGACACGAACACTGAAGCTTTCTTT
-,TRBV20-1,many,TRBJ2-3,CSASGEMGTDTQYF,TGCAGTGCCTCAGGGGAAATGGGGACAGATACGCAGTATTTT
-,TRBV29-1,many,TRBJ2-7,CSATLGGDEQYF,TGCAGCGCTACGCTGGGAGGCGACGAGCAGTACTTC
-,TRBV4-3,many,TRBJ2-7,CASSQLASAAYEQYF,TGCGCCAGCAGCCAATTGGCCAGTGCGGCCTACGAGCAGTACTTC
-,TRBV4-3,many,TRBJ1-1,CASSQEVERIYMNTEAFF,TGCGCCAGCAGCCAAGAGGTGGAACGAATTTACATGAACACTGAAGCTTTCTTT
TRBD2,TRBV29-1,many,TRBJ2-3,CSVESTSGSTDTQYF,TGCAGCGTTGAGTCAACTAGCGGGTCCACAGATACGCAGTATTTT
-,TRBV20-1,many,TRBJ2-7,CSASYGESYEQYF,TGCAGTGCTAGTTACGGCGAATCCTACGAGCAGTACTTC
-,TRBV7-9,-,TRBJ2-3,CASRYSTDTQYF,TGTGCCAGCAGATACAGCACAGATACGCAGTATTTT
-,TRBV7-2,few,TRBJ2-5,CASSLLGRAGTQYF,TGTGCCAGCAGCTTGTTAGGTAGGGCTGGAACCCAGTACTTC
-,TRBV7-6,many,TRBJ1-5,CASSLGGKGGIQPQHF,TGTGCCAGCAGCTTAGGGGGAAAGGGCGGAATTCAGCCCCAGCATTTT
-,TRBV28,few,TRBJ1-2,CASSSQGGGYTF,TGTGCCAGCAGTTCCCAGGGTGGTGGCTACACCTTC